These T cell receptor beta chains were read from a single sample in a study of beta chain features in type 1 diabetes. TCRdb's table, derived via immunoSEQ multiplex PCR, lists solely in-frame clones and lacks some. This sample has over 650,000 clones, with around 15% found just once. Sequenced sample: naive CD4+ T cells from blood. Receptors originate from a young man with type 1 diabetes. The conserved cysteine and the conserved F or W are not part of the CDR3 here.

ASSLERSTKNIQY	TRBV27
ASSSGTGSREKLF	TRBV7-7
ASSQDSRDYEQY	TRBV4-3
ASSLERTGDEQF	TRBV5-1
ASRFNTGELF	TRBV11-3
ASSPWANQPQH	TRBV4-3
ASSQQPGGNTEAF	TRBV23-1
ASSLGGEQY	TRBV28
ASRRDVNYGYT	TRBV5-1
ASSQDWTHRGPTEAF	TRBV14
ASSVDGGDYNEQF	TRBV9
ASSLGQGGSPLH	TRBV7-6
ASSGGKETQY	TRBV7-9
ASVGGNQPQH	TRBV6-6
ASSYSVGGINEKLF	TRBV6-5
ASSSRLAGTLSEEQY	TRBV7-9
ASSDALAGHPGGEQF	TRBV6-1
SVWATRDGYT	TRBV29-1
ASSLGGGQPQH	TRBV25-1
ASSDRGQIETQY	TRBV6-6
ASSATENTEAF	TRBV9
ALSKTVMNTEAF	TRBV30
ASSRRTENSYEQY	TRBV4-1
ASSLAGALGNLPADTQY	TRBV7-8
ASSFTRPGGVYEQY	TRBV13
AWSVNRVSRGSYEQY	TRBV30
ASSPRQAVLYNEQF	TRBV5-1
ASGSDSTYEQY	TRBV6-1
ASSRVPSGNQPQH	TRBV6-5
ASAHRDRDSPLH	TRBV5-1